This T cell receptor (beta chain) emerged from a study of shared clonotypes between healthy human individuals. Regarding the study as a whole: The donor pool, a small one, limited the genetic and exposure-history diversity represented.

A note on this clone: The antigen is not known.

The germline V and J ends were trimmed by 0 bases and 11 bases, with 9 bases remaining between them. This CDR3 region has 12 residues. Looked up from germline, CDR1 is SGHRS and CDR2 is YFSETQ. This table comes from immunoSEQ multiplex PCR, and its TCRdb copy is limited to in-frame clones, with some not included. The sample contains over a million clones, 60% to 80% of which appear only once. The rearrangement joins TRBV5-1 to TRBJ1-5; D remains unclear. This TCR was recovered from a man between 18 and 29 years old in good health. The sequenced sample consisted of memory CD4+ T cells sorted from blood. Subset denoted: CD45RA-negative fraction. The chain's CDR3 is CASSLDGRAQHF. The CDR3 nucleotides read TGCGCCAGCAGCTTGGACGGCCGTGCCCAGCATTTT. Filled out from reference TRBV5-1 and TRBJ1-5, the complete variable domain reads KAGVTQTPRYLIKTRGQQVTLSCSPISGHRSVSWYQQTPGQGLQFLFEYFSETQRNKGNFPGRFSGRQFSNSRSEMNVSTLELGDSALYLCASSLDGRAQHFGDGTRLSIL.